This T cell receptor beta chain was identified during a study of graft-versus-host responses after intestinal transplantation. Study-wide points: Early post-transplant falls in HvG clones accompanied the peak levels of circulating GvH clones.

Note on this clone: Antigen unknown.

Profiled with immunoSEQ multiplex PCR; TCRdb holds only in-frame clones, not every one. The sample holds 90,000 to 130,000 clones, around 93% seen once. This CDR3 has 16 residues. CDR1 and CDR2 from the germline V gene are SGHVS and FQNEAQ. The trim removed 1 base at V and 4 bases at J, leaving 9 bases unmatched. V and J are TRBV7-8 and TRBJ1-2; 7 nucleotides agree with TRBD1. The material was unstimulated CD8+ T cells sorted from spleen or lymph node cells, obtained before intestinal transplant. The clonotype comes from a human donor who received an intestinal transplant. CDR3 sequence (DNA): TGTGCCAGCAGCTTAGGAGTTACAGGGGCGATCTATGGCTACACCTTC. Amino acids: CASSLGVTGAIYGYTF.